This TCR beta chain was sequenced during a study of T cells in Graves' hyperthyroidism and ophthalmopathy. The study's findings and limits: Most clonotypes expanded in the thyroid (above 0.001) were also present in blood.

The germline V gene encodes CDR1 SQVTM and CDR2 ANQGSEA. Trimming cost V 8 bases and J 9 bases, with 20 bases left between them. The CDR3 consists of 12 residues. The TCR beta CDR3 regions underwent amplification using RNA transcripts as the source. Using the HTBI primer set, a first-round RT-PCR was run on the TCR CDR3. TCRdb redid the calling of the multiplex PCR reads with MiXCR, one entry per CDR3 protein. The table lists around 600,000 distinct CDR3 sequences, less than 45% of them singletons. In this sample, this clonotype turned up many times. The antigen remains unidentified. The TCR was taken from an adult man with Graves' disease, either hyperthyroidism or ophthalmopathy (not recorded which). Sequenced material: peripheral blood or thyroid tissue (not recorded which). The chain uses TRBV29-1 and TRBJ2-7; D may be TRBD1 or TRBD2 (5 bases each). The CDR3 nucleotides are TGCAGCTTCCAACAGGAGGCGGCGGGGCAGTACTTC. This translates into CSFQQEAAGQYF.